Shown below are 7 T cell receptor beta chains from a single sample sequenced in a study of cytomegalovirus exposure and HLA in healthy donors. The PCR employed 60 Vbeta primers together with 13 Jbeta primers. Profiled with immunoSEQ multiplex PCR; TCRdb holds only in-frame clones, not every one. The table shows roughly 180,000 clones, with 75% to 80% occurring only once. Sample: PBMCs. The receptors come from a female donor in good health and CMV-seronegative.

Points on this clone: An end of the junction differs from the germline gene, which may be a read error. V and J are TRBV7-9 and TRBJ2-5; TRBD2 matches at 10 bases. There are 16 residues in the CDR3. Germline lookup yields CDR1 SEHNR and CDR2 FQNEAQ (reference sequence). The CDR3 DNA follows: TGTTCCAGCAGCACCCTAGCGGGAGAGGGTTGGGAGACCCAGTACTTC. Protein sequence: CSSSTLAGEGWETQYF.

This clone was seen a handful of times. J is TRBJ1-3 and V is TRBV10-3; TRBD1 is a possible D gene (6 bases). V was trimmed by 6 bases and J by 0 bases, leaving 18 bases between them. Germline lookup yields CDR1 ENHRY and CDR2 SYGVKD. The CDR3 runs to 17 residues. The chain's CDR3 is CAIRDPGQPTSGNTIYF. CDR3 bases: TGTGCCATCAGGGACCCCGGACAGCCCACCTCTGGAAACACCATATATTTT.

This sequence joins TRBV5-4 and TRBJ2-7; TRBD2 is a possible D gene (8 bases). Germline CDR1 and CDR2: SGHNT and YYREEE (reference sequence). Trimming stripped 2 bases from V and 7 bases from J, with 13 bases between. The CDR3 sequence is 13 residues long. This CDR3 is CASSLGGGREQYF. CDR3 bases: TGTGCCAGCAGCTTAGGGGGCGGGAGGGAGCAGTACTTC.

This CDR3 is CAWRFAGGTNEKLFF. The DNA for the CDR3 is TGTGCCTGGAGGTTCGCAGGGGGAACTAATGAAAAACTGTTTTTT. The rearrangement uses TRBV30 and TRBJ1-4; TRBD1 aligns across 7 bases. V shed 3 bases and J 1 base; nucleotides not matched to a gene: 5. CDR1 GTSNPN and CDR2 SVGIG come from the germline V gene (reference sequence). The CDR3 is 15 amino acids.

This chain connects TRBV27 to TRBJ1-1, with 8 bases that match TRBD1. The J segment lost 4 bases and the V segment lost 3 bases, leaving 4 bases of the junction unmatched. Germline V gives CDR1 MNHEY, CDR2 SMNVEV (reference sequence). The CDR3 covers 14 residues. The CDR3 DNA is TGTGCCAGCAGTTTCACAGGGGGTCGCACTGAAGCTTTCTTT. Translated, it gives CASSFTGGRTEAFF.

The CDR3 DNA reads as TGTGCCCCCCCTCGGGAGACCCAGTACTTC. It specifies CAPPRETQYF. The chain couples TRBV27 to TRBJ2-5; D gene unclear. V lost 11 bases and J 5 bases, leaving 9 bases between the germline ends. CDR3 size: 10 residues. The V gene's germline CDR1 is MNHEY and CDR2 SMNVEV (reference sequence).

For this clone: The same CDR3 is also encoded by other DNA sequences in this sample. The chain combines TRBV18 with TRBJ1-2; tentatively, D is TRBD1 (5 bases). Trimming took 3 bases from V and 3 from J, leaving 8 bases between them. Germline V CDR1 and CDR2: KGHSH, LQKENI. CDR3 length equals 13 residues. CDR3 DNA sequence: TGTGCCAGCTCACCGGGGGGGGACTATGGCTACACCTTC. Amino acid sequence: CASSPGGDYGYTF.